The 3 T cell receptor beta chains below all came from one sample that was sequenced in a study of cytomegalovirus exposure and HLA in healthy donors. PCR was performed using 60 Vbeta and 13 Jbeta primers. Some clones are missing from TCRdb's copy, which holds only in-frame ones; the method was immunoSEQ multiplex PCR. The profile shows more than 100,000 clones, around 70% of them singletons. The sequenced sample consisted of PBMCs. These receptors were taken from a middle-aged woman in good health and CMV-seronegative.

This rearrangement joins TRBV7-8 to TRBJ2-1; 9 nucleotides match TRBD2. Trimming at V came to 1 base and at J to 10 bases, leaving 5 bases not matched to a gene. This CDR3 has 14 residues. The germline V gene has CDR1 SGHVS and CDR2 FQNEAQ. The CDR3 sequence: CASSLVAGDYEQFF. The DNA for the CDR3 is TGTGCCAGCAGCTTAGTAGCGGGAGATTACGAGCAGTTCTTC.

This clone was counted once. The V and J genes are TRBV5-5 and TRBJ2-6, with 7 bases lining up with TRBD2. The germline CDR1 and CDR2 sequences are SGHKS and YYEKEE (reference sequence). J was trimmed by 0 bases and V by 3 bases; bases with no gene match: 0. CDR3 length: 15 amino acids. The DNA of the CDR3 is TGTGCCAGCAGCTGGGGGGGCTCTGGGGCCAACGTCCTGACTTTC. Encoded protein: CASSWGGSGANVLTF.

This clone is classed as large. In nucleotides, the CDR3 is TGTGCCAGCAGCTTGCAGGGGGATCTCAAAAACATTCAGTACTTC. Protein: CASSLQGDLKNIQYF. The chain uses TRBV5-4 and TRBJ2-4; 7 nucleotides line up with TRBD1. This CDR3 is 15 amino acids long. Germline loops: CDR1 SGHNT, CDR2 YYREEE (reference sequence). V trimming: 1 base; J trimming: 3 bases; junction bases outside the gene matches: 4.